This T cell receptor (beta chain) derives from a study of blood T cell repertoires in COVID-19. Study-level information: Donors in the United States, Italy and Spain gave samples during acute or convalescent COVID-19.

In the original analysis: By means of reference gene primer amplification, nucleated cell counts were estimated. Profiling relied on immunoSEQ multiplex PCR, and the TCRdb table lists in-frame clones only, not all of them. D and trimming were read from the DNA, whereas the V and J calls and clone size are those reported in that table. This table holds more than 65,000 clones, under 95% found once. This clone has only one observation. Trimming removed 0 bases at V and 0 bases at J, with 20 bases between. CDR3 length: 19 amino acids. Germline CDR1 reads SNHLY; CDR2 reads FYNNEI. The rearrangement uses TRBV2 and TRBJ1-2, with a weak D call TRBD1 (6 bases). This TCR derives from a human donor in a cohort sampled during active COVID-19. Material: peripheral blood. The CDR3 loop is CASSEAARGALGANYGYTF. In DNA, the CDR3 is TGTGCCAGCAGTGAAGCGGCGCGGGGGGCATTAGGGGCTAACTATGGCTACACCTTC.